This T cell receptor (beta chain) was documented in a study of blood T cell repertoires in COVID-19. Only in-frame clones appear in the TCRdb table, and some are missing; sequencing was by immunoSEQ multiplex PCR. Of roughly 150,000 clones in the sample, around 85% were seen once. The germline CDR1 and CDR2 sequences are LNHDA and SQIVND (reference sequence). The V and J ends lost 4 bases and 6 bases, in that order; junction bases with no gene match: 6. The CDR3 covers 13 residues. Sequenced: PBMCs or T cells enriched from blood (not recorded which). V and J are TRBV19 and TRBJ2-7, with 7 positions matching TRBD1. The receptor comes from a woman aged 40 to 50 who had recovered from COVID-19. This chain's CDR3 is CASSTQGHGEQYF. The CDR3 nucleotides are TGTGCCAGTAGTACACAGGGGCACGGCGAGCAGTACTTC.